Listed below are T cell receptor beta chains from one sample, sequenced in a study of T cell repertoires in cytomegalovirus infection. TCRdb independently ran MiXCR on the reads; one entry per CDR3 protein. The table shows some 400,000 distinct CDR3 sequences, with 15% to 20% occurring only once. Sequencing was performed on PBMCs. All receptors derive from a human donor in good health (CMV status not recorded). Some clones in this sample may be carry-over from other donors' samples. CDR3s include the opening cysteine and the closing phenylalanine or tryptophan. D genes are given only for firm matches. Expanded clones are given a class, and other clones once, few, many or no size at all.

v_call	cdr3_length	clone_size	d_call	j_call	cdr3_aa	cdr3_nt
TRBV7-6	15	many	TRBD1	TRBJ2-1	CASSTGQGIYNEQFF	TGTGCCAGCAGCACAGGACAGGGGATCTACAATGAGCAGTTCTTC
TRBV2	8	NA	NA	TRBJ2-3	CASSERFF	TGTGCCAGCAGTGAACGGTTTTTT
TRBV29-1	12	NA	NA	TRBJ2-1	CSVVGSYNEQFF	TGCAGTGTTGTTGGCTCCTACAATGAGCAGTTCTTC
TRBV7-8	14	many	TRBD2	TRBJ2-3	CASSFGLASDTQYF	TGTGCCAGCAGCTTCGGACTAGCCTCAGATACGCAGTATTTT
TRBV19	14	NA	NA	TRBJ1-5	CASSIGLAGQPQHF	TGTGCCAGTAGTATTGGGTTGGCGGGGCAGCCCCAGCATTTT
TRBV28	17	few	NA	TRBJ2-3	CASSLWADETSTDTQYF	TGTGCCAGCAGTTTATGGGCAGACGAAACTAGCACAGATACGCAGTATTTT
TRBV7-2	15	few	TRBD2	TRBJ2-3	CASTVGLAEPSTQYF	TGTGCCAGCACCGTTGGACTAGCGGAGCCAAGTACGCAGTATTTT
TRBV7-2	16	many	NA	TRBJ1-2	CASSLQSPQANYGYTF	TGTGCCAGCAGCTTACAATCTCCCCAGGCTAACTATGGCTACACCTTC
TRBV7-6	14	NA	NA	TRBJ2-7	CASSLGSNSYEQYF	TGTGCCAGCAGCTTGGGGAGTAACTCCTACGAGCAGTACTTC
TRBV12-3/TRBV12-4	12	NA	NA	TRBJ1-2	CASHLGGDGYTF	TGTGCCAGCCACTTAGGGGGGGACGGCTACACCTTC
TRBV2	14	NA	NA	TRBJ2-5	CASSERGRQETQYF	TGTGCCAGCAGTGAACGGGGCAGACAAGAGACCCAGTACTTC
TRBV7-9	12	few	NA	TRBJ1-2	CASSLVGEGYTF	TGTGCCAGCAGCTTAGTGGGAGAAGGCTACACCTTC
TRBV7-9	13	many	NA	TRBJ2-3	CASSLVGQDTQYF	TGTGCCAGCAGCTTAGTCGGACAGGATACGCAGTATTTT
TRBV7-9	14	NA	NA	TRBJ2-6	CASPPWAGANVLTF	TGTGCCAGCCCCCCGTGGGCCGGGGCCAACGTCCTGACTTTC
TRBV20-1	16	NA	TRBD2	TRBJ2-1	CSARDLSGGFANEQFF	TGCAGTGCTAGAGATCTGAGCGGGGGGTTTGCCAATGAGCAGTTCTTC
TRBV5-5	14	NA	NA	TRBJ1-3	CASSLRSAGNTIYF	TGTGCCAGCAGCCTCCGGTCAGCTGGAAACACCATATATTTT
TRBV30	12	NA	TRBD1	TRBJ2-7	CAWRDRFYEQYF	TGTGCCTGGAGGGACAGGTTCTACGAGCAGTACTTC
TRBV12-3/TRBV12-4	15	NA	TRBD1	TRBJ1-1	CASSPGGGAATEAFF	TGTGCCAGCAGTCCAGGGGGAGGGGCCGCGACTGAAGCTTTCTTT
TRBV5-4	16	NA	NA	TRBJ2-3	CASSSPIGQPTDTQYF	TGTGCCAGCAGTTCGCCAATCGGACAGCCCACAGATACGCAGTATTTT
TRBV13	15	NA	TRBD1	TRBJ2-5	CASSFSTGLSQTQYF	TGTGCCAGCAGCTTCTCGACAGGGTTGAGCCAGACCCAGTACTTC
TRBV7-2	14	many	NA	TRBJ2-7	CASSLGGHNYEQYF	TGTGCCAGCAGCTTAGGGGGACACAACTACGAGCAGTACTTC
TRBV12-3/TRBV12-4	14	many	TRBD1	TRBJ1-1	CASSFTGGVGEAFF	TGTGCCAGCAGTTTCACAGGGGGCGTTGGTGAAGCTTTCTTT
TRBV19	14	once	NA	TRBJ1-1	CASSPDRTYTEAFF	TGTGCCAGTAGTCCCGACAGGACCTACACTGAAGCTTTCTTT
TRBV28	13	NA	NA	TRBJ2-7	CASSATGPYEQYF	TGTGCCAGCAGTGCGACAGGCCCCTACGAGCAGTACTTC
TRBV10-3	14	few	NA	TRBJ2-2	CAIIPISRPGELFF	TGTGCCATCATTCCGATTAGTAGACCCGGGGAGCTGTTTTTT
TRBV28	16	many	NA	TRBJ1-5	CASSPTQGGSNQPQHF	TGTGCCAGCAGCCCTACTCAAGGGGGTAGCAATCAGCCCCAGCATTTT
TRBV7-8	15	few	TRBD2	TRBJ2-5	CASSPPAGEQETQYF	TGTGCCAGCAGCCCCCCCGCGGGGGAACAAGAGACCCAGTACTTC
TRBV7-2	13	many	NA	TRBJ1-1	CASSLADRPEAFF	TGTGCCAGCAGCTTAGCGGACAGACCTGAAGCTTTCTTT
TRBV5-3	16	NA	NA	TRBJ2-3	CASSGGQSPSTDTQYF	TGTGCCAGCAGCGGCGGACAGTCACCTAGCACAGATACGCAGTATTTT
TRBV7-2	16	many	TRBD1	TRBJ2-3	CASSLSSQGGTDTQYF	TGTGCCAGCAGCTTATCATCTCAGGGGGGCACAGATACGCAGTATTTT
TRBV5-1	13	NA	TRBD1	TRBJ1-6	CASRGQDNSPLHF	TGCGCCAGCAGAGGACAGGATAATTCACCCCTCCACTTT
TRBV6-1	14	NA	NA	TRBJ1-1	CASSPRFRDSEAFF	TGTGCCAGCAGTCCCAGGTTCCGAGACTCTGAAGCTTTCTTT
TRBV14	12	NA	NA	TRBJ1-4	CASSQLNEKLFF	TGTGCCAGCAGCCAACTCAATGAAAAACTGTTTTTT
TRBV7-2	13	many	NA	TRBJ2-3	CASSLFGTDTQYF	TGTGCCAGCAGCTTATTCGGCACAGATACGCAGTATTTT
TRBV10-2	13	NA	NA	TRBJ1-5	CASSESGEQPQHF	TGCGCCAGCAGTGAGTCGGGGGAGCAGCCCCAGCATTTT
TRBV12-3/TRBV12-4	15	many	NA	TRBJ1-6	CASSFVGSYNSPLHF	TGTGCCAGCAGTTTTGTGGGGTCCTATAATTCACCCCTCCACTTT
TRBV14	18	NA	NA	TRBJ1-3	CASSQGPRGSNSGNTIYF	TGTGCCAGCAGCCAAGGTCCCCGAGGCAGTAACTCTGGAAACACCATATATTTT
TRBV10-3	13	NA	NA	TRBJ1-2	CAISDRVDYGYTF	TGTGCCATCAGTGACAGGGTGGACTATGGCTACACCTTC
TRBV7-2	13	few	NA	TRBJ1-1	CASSYTGYTEAFF	TGTGCCAGCAGCTACACAGGGTACACTGAAGCTTTCTTT
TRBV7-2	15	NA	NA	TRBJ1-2	CASSAVGQFNYGYTF	TGTGCCAGCAGCGCAGTTGGACAATTTAACTATGGCTACACCTTC
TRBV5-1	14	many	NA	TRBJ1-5	CASSFSYGDQPQHF	TGCGCCAGCAGCTTTTCGTACGGGGATCAGCCCCAGCATTTT
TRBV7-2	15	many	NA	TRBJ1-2	CASRLFRGSYYGYTF	TGTGCCAGCCGTCTCTTCCGGGGGAGCTACTATGGCTACACCTTC
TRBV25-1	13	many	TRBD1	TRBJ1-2	CASRLTGTYGYTF	TGTGCCAGCCGACTGACAGGGACCTATGGCTACACCTTC
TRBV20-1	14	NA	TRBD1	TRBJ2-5	CSARGDRAQETQYF	TGCAGTGCTAGAGGGGACAGGGCCCAAGAGACCCAGTACTTC
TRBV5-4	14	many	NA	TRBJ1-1	CASSLEPDSSEAFF	TGTGCCAGCAGCTTGGAGCCCGATTCTAGTGAAGCTTTCTTT
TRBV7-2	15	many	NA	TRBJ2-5	CASSSIQGRQETQYF	TGTGCCAGCAGCTCTATACAGGGACGACAAGAGACCCAGTACTTC
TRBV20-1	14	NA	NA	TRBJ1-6	CSAGDDRQNSPLHF	TGCAGTGCTGGTGACGACAGGCAGAATTCACCCCTCCACTTT
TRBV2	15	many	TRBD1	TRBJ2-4	CASSEEGQGADIQYF	TGTGCCAGCAGTGAAGAGGGACAGGGGGCAGACATTCAGTACTTC
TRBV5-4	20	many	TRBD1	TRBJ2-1	CASSWAGTGGWDYRYNEQFF	TGTGCCAGCAGCTGGGCCGGGACAGGGGGCTGGGACTACCGATACAATGAGCAGTTCTTC
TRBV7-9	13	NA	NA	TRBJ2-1	CASSLGVGYEQFF	TGTGCCAGCAGCCTTGGGGTAGGGTATGAGCAGTTCTTC
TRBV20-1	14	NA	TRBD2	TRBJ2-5	CSAGGLAGKETQYF	TGCAGTGCTGGTGGACTAGCGGGAAAAGAGACCCAGTACTTC
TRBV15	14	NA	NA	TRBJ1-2	CATSRTIGSYGYTF	TGTGCCACCAGCAGAACTATTGGTTCTTATGGCTACACCTTC
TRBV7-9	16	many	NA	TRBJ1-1	CASSAPGVAVNTEAFF	TGTGCCAGCAGCGCCCCGGGGGTGGCGGTGAACACTGAAGCTTTCTTT
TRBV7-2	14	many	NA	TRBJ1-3	CASSLDRSGNTIYF	TGTGCCAGCAGCTTAGATCGCTCTGGAAACACCATATATTTT
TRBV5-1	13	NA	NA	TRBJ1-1	CASSRSGTTEAFF	TGCGCCAGCAGCCGTTCAGGGACCACTGAAGCTTTCTTT
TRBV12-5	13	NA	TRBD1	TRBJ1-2	CASGLEGAYGYTF	TGTGCTAGTGGTTTGGAGGGGGCCTATGGCTACACCTTC
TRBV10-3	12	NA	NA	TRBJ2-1	CAISGLSNEQFF	TGTGCCATCAGCGGACTATCCAATGAGCAGTTCTTC
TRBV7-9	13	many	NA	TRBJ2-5	CASGDSPRGTQYF	TGTGCCAGCGGGGACAGTCCGCGGGGGACCCAGTACTTC
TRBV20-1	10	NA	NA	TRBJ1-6	CSAGDFALHF	TGCAGTGCTGGGGATTTCGCCCTCCACTTT
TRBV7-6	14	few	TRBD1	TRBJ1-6	CASSRGTGNSPLHF	TGTGCCAGCAGCCGCGGGACAGGCAATTCACCCCTCCACTTT